The 20 T cell receptor beta chains presented below share a single source sample, sequenced in a study of blood T cell repertoires in COVID-19. Clones were sequenced by immunoSEQ multiplex PCR, and TCRdb holds only the in-frame ones, with some missing. This table has roughly 250,000 clones, approximately 90% appearing once. Specimen: PBMCs or T cells enriched from blood (not recorded which). The receptors derive from a woman aged 45 to 65 who had recovered from COVID-19.

This chain uses TRBV19 with TRBJ1-6; 9 bases align to TRBD1. Unmatched junction bases numbered 4, after V lost 6 bases and J lost 10 bases. This CDR3 has 13 residues. Germline V lookup: CDR1 LNHDA, CDR2 SQIVND (reference sequence). CDR3 DNA sequence: TGTGCCAGTAGGGGACAGGGCGGATCACCCCTCCACTTT. Translating it yields CASRGQGGSPLHF.

The chain is built from TRBV10-1 and TRBJ2-3; D unclear. The CDR3 sequence is 12 residues long. From germline, CDR1 is WNHNN and CDR2 SYGVQD (reference sequence). V was cut by 3 bases and J by 6 bases, with 7 bases left in between. The CDR3 region is CASSDYVDTQYF. CDR3 nucleotides: TGCGCCAGCAGTGACTATGTGGATACGCAGTATTTT.

This clone turned up a few times. The V call is TRBV7-2, the J call TRBJ2-2; possible D gene TRBD2, 6 bases. This CDR3 is 14 amino acids long. V was pared by 5 bases and J by 4 bases, with 11 bases between. Germline CDR1 reads SGHTA; CDR2 reads FQGNSA. The CDR3 sequence is CASSAGLPTGELFF. The DNA for the CDR3 is TGTGCCAGCAGCGCGGGACTTCCCACCGGGGAGCTGTTTTTT. Supplemented by reference TRBV7-2 and TRBJ2-2, the full variable domain reads GAGVSQSPSNKVTEKGKDVELRCDPISGHTALYWYRQSLGQGLEFLIYFQGNSAPDKSGLPSDRFSAERTGGSVSTLTIQRTQQEDSAVYLCASSAGLPTGELFFGEGSRLTVL.

V is TRBV9 and J is TRBJ2-3, with no clear D. The germline CDR1 and CDR2 sequences are SGDLS and YYNGEE. The V gene lost 0 bases and the J gene lost 0 bases, with 8 bases spanning the gap. CDR3 size: 15 residues. CDR3 loop: CASSVDQTSTDTQYF. DNA of the CDR3: TGTGCCAGCAGCGTAGATCAAACAAGCACAGATACGCAGTATTTT.

This chain uses TRBV5-1 with TRBJ1-5, with 8 bases matching TRBD1. The germline V gene encodes CDR1 SGHRS and CDR2 YFSETQ. After removal of 3 bases from V and 5 bases from J, the junction contained 7 bases not matched to a gene. The CDR3 is 15 residues long. CDR3 bases: TGCGCCAGCAGCTCCCACCCGACAGGGGATCAGCCCCAGCATTTT. This codes for CASSSHPTGDQPQHF.

V usage is TRBV27 and J usage is TRBJ2-5; D possibly corresponds to TRBD1 (6 bases). The CDR3 is 16 residues long. V was pared by 5 bases and J by 5 bases, with 21 bases between. Germline V lookup: CDR1 MNHEY, CDR2 SMNVEV (reference sequence). The CDR3 here is CASSPLWTDMLETQYF. The CDR3 DNA is TGTGCCAGCAGTCCCCTATGGACAGATATGCTCGAGACCCAGTACTTC.

This chain connects TRBV4-3 to TRBJ2-3, with 11 bases identical to TRBD2. The ends lost 1 base at V and 5 bases at J; junction bases unmatched: 5. This CDR3 region has 16 residues. Germline loops: CDR1 LGHNA, CDR2 YSLEER. CDR3 in amino acids: CASSQGAGTSGDTQYF. Written as DNA, the CDR3 is TGCGCCAGCAGCCAAGGGGCGGGGACTAGCGGAGATACGCAGTATTTT.

In DNA, the CDR3 is TGCAGCGTTGGCGCACGGGGAGGGGGCACTGAAGCTTTCTTT. Its translation is CSVGARGGGTEAFF. The chain recombines TRBV29-1 with TRBJ1-1; D possibly corresponds to TRBD1 (6 bases). The ends were cut back, 4 bases at V and 4 bases at J, with 16 bases in the middle. The V gene's germline CDR1 is SQVTM and CDR2 ANQGSEA. This CDR3 comprises 14 residues. Using reference TRBV29-1 and TRBJ1-1 for the parts outside the CDR3, the full variable domain is SAVISQKPSRDICQRGTSLTIQCQVDSQVTMMFWYRQQPGQSLTLIATANQGSEATYESGFVIDKFPISRPNLTFSTLTVSNMSPEDSSIYLCSVGARGGGTEAFFGQGTRLTVV.

The chain uses TRBV5-1 and TRBJ1-4; no firm D call. Trimming shortened V by 1 base and J by 0 bases, and 7 bases separated the two germline ends. The germline V gene encodes CDR1 SGHRS and CDR2 YFSETQ. The CDR3 runs to 15 residues. The CDR3 DNA reads TGCGCCAGCAGCTTGAGCGCCTCAACTAATGAAAAACTGTTTTTT. Encoded protein: CASSLSASTNEKLFF.

The chain employs TRBV2 and TRBJ1-5, with 9 nucleotides matching TRBD1. The CDR3 consists of 13 residues. Germline CDR1 is SNHLY and CDR2 is FYNNEI. The junction had 5 bases not matched to a gene; V was cut back by 7 bases and J by 7 bases. The CDR3 region has the DNA TGTGCCAGCACCACTGACAGGGGGCAGCCCCAGCATTTT. It codes for CASTTDRGQPQHF.

The chain is built from TRBV5-8 and TRBJ1-1; D is ambiguous. The CDR3 sequence is 12 residues long. Trimming cost V 1 base and J 4 bases, with 5 bases left between them. Germline CDR1 is SGHTS and CDR2 is YDEGEE. The CDR3 DNA follows: TGTGCCAGCAGCTTGAGCATCACTGAAGCTTTCTTT. As protein: CASSLSITEAFF.

This chain links TRBV5-1 with TRBJ1-4; 7 bases agree with TRBD1. The ends lost 0 bases at V and 5 bases at J; junction bases unmatched: 4. From germline, CDR1 is SGHRS and CDR2 YFSETQ. This CDR3 has 15 residues. The CDR3 sequence is CASSLAGTANEKLFF. CDR3 sequence (DNA): TGCGCCAGCAGCTTGGCCGGGACAGCGAATGAAAAACTGTTTTTT.

The CDR3 reads CASSQPGYLAGSTDTQYF. The CDR3 DNA reads as TGTGCCAGCAGCCAACCGGGATACTTAGCGGGATCCACAGATACGCAGTATTTT. V and J are TRBV16 and TRBJ2-3; 8 bases match TRBD2. The ends lost 2 bases at V and 2 bases at J; junction bases unmatched: 12. The CDR3 extends over 18 amino acids. Germline V lookup: CDR1 KGHSY, CDR2 FQNENV.

V is TRBV6-2 or TRBV6-3 and J is TRBJ2-1; 7 bases fit TRBD2. Trimming cost V 5 bases and J 6 bases; bases outside gene matches: 10. The germline V gene has CDR1 MNHEY and CDR2 SVGEGT. This CDR3 is 15 amino acids long. The CDR3 sequence: CASSGPGRAGNEQFF. The CDR3 DNA follows: TGTGCCAGCAGTGGCCCGGGGAGGGCTGGCAATGAGCAGTTCTTC.

This clone was detected once. This chain links TRBV18 with TRBJ1-2; 9 nucleotides line up with TRBD1. CDR1 is KGHSH, CDR2 LQKENI, per germline. There are 14 residues in the CDR3. V trimming: 4 bases; J trimming: 6 bases; junction bases outside the gene matches: 6. For the CDR3, the DNA is TGTGCCAGCTCACGGGACAGGGCGAATAATGGCTACACCTTC. Its protein product is CASSRDRANNGYTF.

The chain links TRBV28 to TRBJ1-5; TRBD1 agrees at 10 bases. In germline, CDR1 is MDHEN, CDR2 SYDVKM. V lost 6 bases, J lost 5 bases, and 13 bases stayed unmatched. This CDR3 is built from 17 residues. The DNA of the CDR3 is TGTGCCAGCAGAAGGACAGGGGGTCTCTTCGAGGATCAGCCCCAGCATTTT. This encodes CASRRTGGLFEDQPQHF.

This clone has a single count. CDR3 bases: TGTGCCAGCAGCCCAGGTGGGGGGGTTAGCAATCAGCCCCAGCATTTT. The encoded protein is CASSPGGGVSNQPQHF. The J gene is TRBJ1-5, the V gene TRBV7-9, with D maybe TRBD1 (5 bases). This CDR3 is built from 16 residues. V was pared by 5 bases and J by 0 bases, with 14 bases between. Germline CDR1 is SEHNR and CDR2 is FQNEAQ (reference sequence).

This chain links TRBV5-5 with TRBJ2-3; 14 nucleotides align to TRBD2. This CDR3 region has 16 residues. V gave up 2 bases and J gave up 5 bases; unmatched junction bases: 4. The germline gives CDR1 SGHKS, CDR2 YYEKEE (reference sequence). As DNA, the CDR3 is TGTGCCAGCAGCTTCGCCGGGACTAGCGGGAGAGATACGCAGTATTTT. It is translated as CASSFAGTSGRDTQYF.

This clone has a single count. V is TRBV2 and J is TRBJ1-1, with D tentatively TRBD1 (6 bases). This CDR3 spans 15 amino acids. Germline assignment: CDR1 SNHLY and CDR2 FYNNEI. Trimming removed 6 bases from V and 1 base from J, with 15 bases in between. The chain's CDR3 is CASSPSGTTNTEAFF. CDR3 DNA sequence: TGTGCCAGCAGCCCTTCCGGGACAACGAACACTGAAGCTTTCTTT.

There are a few counts of this clone. CDR3 amino acids: CASGREGQPQHF. CDR3 nucleotide sequence: TGTGCCAGCGGCCGGGAGGGTCAGCCCCAGCATTTT. The chain carries TRBV9 and TRBJ1-5; D is unresolved. The CDR3 loop spans 12 amino acids. V lost 7 bases and J lost 6, with 11 bases in between. The V gene's germline CDR1 is SGDLS and CDR2 YYNGEE. Using reference TRBV9 and TRBJ1-5 for the parts outside the CDR3, the full variable domain is DSGVTQTPKHLITATGQRVTLRCSPRSGDLSVYWYQQSLDQGLQFLIQYYNGEERAKGNILERFSAQQFPDLHSELNLSSLELGDSALYFCASGREGQPQHFGDGTRLSIL.